This T cell receptor beta chain originates from a study of cytomegalovirus exposure and HLA in healthy donors. Study-wide context: A data release that came early held roughly 85 million unique TCRs from HLA-typed donors. Study observations and caveats: Within an earlier analysis, most TCR beta V segments proved productive either about 87% or about 30% of the time.

As to this clone: Its antigen is undetermined.

This PCR relied on a set of 60 Vbeta primers and 13 Jbeta primers. Using immunoSEQ multiplex PCR, the repertoire was profiled, and TCRdb retains in-frame clones only, with some absent. The sample has 150,000 to 200,000 clones; about four fifths are singletons. Germline lookup yields CDR1 MNHEY and CDR2 SMNVEV (reference sequence). The V end was cut by 6 bases, the J end by 7 bases, with 16 bases between. There are 14 residues in the CDR3. The TCR originated in a young man in good health and CMV-seropositive. The sample comprised PBMCs. The rearrangement links TRBV27 to TRBJ1-5; D may be TRBD1 (5 bases). CDR3 DNA sequence: TGTGCCAGCAGCGCAGGGTGGCAGGTCCAGCCCCAGCATTTT. Protein product: CASSAGWQVQPQHF.